A single sample gave rise to the 3 T cell receptor beta chains below, sequenced in a study of control samples from healthy donors and cancer patients (dated by TCRdb to 2020 to 2021). Library method: the immunoSEQ multiplex PCR assay. In its TCRdb copy, this immuneACCESS table keeps in-frame sequences only and misses some clones. Where compared with another copy, unresolved V genes explain less than half of these, and the others have no known cause. For this sample the table gives roughly 120,000 clones, of which about nine tenths were detected only once. The ten largest account for 4% to 4.5% of the sample. What was sequenced was blood. These receptor sequences come from a human donor in good health. The donor label of this sample is uncertain.

The chain couples TRBV2 to TRBJ1-1, with a weak D call TRBD1 (5 bases). The ends were cut back, 3 bases at V and 0 bases at J, with 8 bases in the middle. This CDR3 has 14 amino acids. Germline V CDR1 and CDR2: SNHLY, FYNNEI. The CDR3 nucleotides read TGTGCCAGCAGTGAGCAGGGACTGAACACTGAAGCTTTCTTT. It is translated as CASSEQGLNTEAFF.

The chain joins TRBV29-1 to TRBJ1-2; D remains ambiguous. Per germline, CDR1 SQVTM and CDR2 ANQGSEA. Trimming cost V 7 bases and J 6 bases, with 12 bases left between them. The CDR3 consists of 11 residues. The CDR3 here is CSATLQDGYTF. CDR3 bases: TGCAGCGCGACTCTTCAGGATGGCTACACCTTC.

This chain uses TRBV11-2 with TRBJ1-3; D not certain. Germline-derived CDR1 and CDR2 are SGHAT and FQNNGV. CDR3 length: 15 amino acids. Trimming pared 3 bases from V and 0 bases from J, leaving 9 bases between. CDR3 sequence reads: CASSLEGFSGNTIYF. The CDR3 DNA reads TGTGCCAGCAGCTTGGAGGGTTTCTCTGGAAACACCATATATTTT.